This TCR beta chain appears in the sequencing data of a study of cytomegalovirus exposure and HLA in healthy donors. Primers: 60 Vbeta forward and 13 Jbeta reverse. Produced via immunoSEQ multiplex PCR; TCRdb's table is partial and in-frame only. Altogether fewer than 150,000 clones are present, around 86% being singletons, with the ten largest covering over 0.95%. J lost 2 bases, V lost 0 bases, and 5 bases had no gene match. The CDR3 totals 18 residues. Germline V gene data show CDR1 as SGHDT and CDR2 as YYEEEE. This TCR was recovered from a female donor in good health and CMV-seronegative. The J gene is TRBJ2-2, the V gene TRBV5-6, with TRBD2 identical over 12 bases. The sequenced material came from PBMCs. The CDR3, as DNA: TGTGCCAGCAGCTTGGAGTCTAGCGGGAGGGTTAACACCGGGGAGCTGTTTTTT. Translated, it gives CASSLESSGRVNTGELFF.